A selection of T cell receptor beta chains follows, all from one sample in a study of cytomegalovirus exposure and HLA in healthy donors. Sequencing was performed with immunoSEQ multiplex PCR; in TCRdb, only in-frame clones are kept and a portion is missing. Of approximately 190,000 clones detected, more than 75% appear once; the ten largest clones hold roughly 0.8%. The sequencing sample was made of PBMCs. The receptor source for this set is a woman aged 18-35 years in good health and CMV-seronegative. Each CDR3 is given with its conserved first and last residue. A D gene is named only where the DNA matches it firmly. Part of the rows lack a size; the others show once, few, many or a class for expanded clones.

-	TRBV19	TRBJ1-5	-	TGTGCCAGTAGTGTGCGTGCCCAGCCCCAGCATTTT	CASSVRAQPQHF
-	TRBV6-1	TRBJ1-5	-	TGTGCCAGCAGTGAACCTGGCCAGCCCCAGCATTTT	CASSEPGQPQHF
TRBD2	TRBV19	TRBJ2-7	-	TGTGCCAGTAGTATGAGGGTCGCGGGGGCCTACGAGCAGTACTTC	CASSMRVAGAYEQYF
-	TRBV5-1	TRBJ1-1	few	TGCGCCAGCATGGGGGGCACTGAAGCTTTCTTT	CASMGGTEAFF
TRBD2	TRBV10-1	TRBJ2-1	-	TGCGCCAGCTGGGGAATGATGACGGGGGGAAAAGGCAATGAGCAGTTCTTC	CASWGMMTGGKGNEQFF
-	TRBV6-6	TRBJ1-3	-	TGTGCCAGCAGTTCCCCGGGGGGGAACACCATATATTTT	CASSSPGGNTIYF
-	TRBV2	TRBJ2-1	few	TGTGCCAGCAGTGAACTGAGTTATGAGCAGTTCTTC	CASSELSYEQFF
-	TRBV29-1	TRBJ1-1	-	TGCAGCGTTGACCTCGCGGGGGACACTGAAGCTTTCTTT	CSVDLAGDTEAFF
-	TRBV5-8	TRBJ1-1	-	TGTGCCAGCAGCTCCCCCCCGGGGGTTGAAGCTTTCTTT	CASSSPPGVEAFF
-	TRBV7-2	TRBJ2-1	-	TGTGCCAGCAGCTTAGAGGCTAGCGCTTACAATGAGCAGTTCTTC	CASSLEASAYNEQFF
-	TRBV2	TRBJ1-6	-	TGTGCCAGCATCGCCTCGGCGCGACAGGTCCTTAATTCACCCCTCCACTTT	CASIASARQVLNSPLHF
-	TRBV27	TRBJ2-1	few	TGTGCCAGCAGACGGGGCAGACGGGGGGCCCTAAATGAGCAGTTCTTC	CASRRGRRGALNEQFF
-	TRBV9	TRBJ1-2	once	TGTGCCAGCAGCCCCCCTCGCGTTGGCTACACCTTC	CASSPPRVGYTF
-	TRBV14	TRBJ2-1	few	TGTGCCAGCAGCCGATTACTAGACAATGAGCAGTTCTTC	CASSRLLDNEQFF
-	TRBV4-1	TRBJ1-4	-	TGCGCCAGCAGCCAAGATCCCGGGAACGGGGAAAAACTGTTTTTT	CASSQDPGNGEKLFF
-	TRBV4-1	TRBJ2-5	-	TGCGCCAGCAGCCAAGATCTCGGGGGTGAAGAGACCCAGTACTTC	CASSQDLGGEETQYF
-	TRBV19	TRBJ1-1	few	TGTGCCAGTAGTATGGTCGGGGGTCGAACTGAAGCTTTCTTT	CASSMVGGRTEAFF
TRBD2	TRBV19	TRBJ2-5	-	TGTGCCAGTAGTGCCCTAGCGGGGATACAAGAGACCCAGTACTTC	CASSALAGIQETQYF
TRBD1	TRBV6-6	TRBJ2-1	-	TGTGCCAGCAGCTCGGGACAGGGGGGCAATGAGCAGTTCTTC	CASSSGQGGNEQFF
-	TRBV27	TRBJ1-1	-	TGTGCCAGCAGGGTAGGACAGCCGAACACTGAAGCTTTCTTT	CASRVGQPNTEAFF
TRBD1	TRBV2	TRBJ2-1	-	TGTGCCAGCAGTGCAGGGACAGGATACAATGAGCAGTTCTTC	CASSAGTGYNEQFF
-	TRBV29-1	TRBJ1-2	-	TGCAGCGTTGAACGTGTTGGGAGAAAAGGCTACACCTTC	CSVERVGRKGYTF
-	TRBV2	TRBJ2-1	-	TGTGCCAGCATGGGGGGAAGCTCCTACAATGAGCAGTTCTTC	CASMGGSSYNEQFF
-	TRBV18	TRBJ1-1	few	TGTGCCAGCTCACCGACAGCGACGAACACTGAAGCTTTCTTT	CASSPTATNTEAFF
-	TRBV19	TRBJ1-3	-	TGTGCCAGTAGTAAGGGGATGACTGGAAACACCATATATTTT	CASSKGMTGNTIYF
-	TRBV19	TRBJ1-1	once	TGTGCCAGTAGTTCCCAACAGGGAACTGAAGCTTTCTTT	CASSSQQGTEAFF
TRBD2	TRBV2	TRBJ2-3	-	TGTGCCAGAAAATCAGCCCGACTAGCGGGAGGTACAGATACGCAGTATTTT	CARKSARLAGGTDTQYF
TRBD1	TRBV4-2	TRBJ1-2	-	TGTGCCAGCAGCCAGCGACAGGGGGCAAACCCTAACTATGGCTACACCTTC	CASSQRQGANPNYGYTF
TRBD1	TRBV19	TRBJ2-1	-	TGTGCCAGTAGTATCTATCCACAGGGGAGTAACGTCTATGAGCAGTTCTTC	CASSIYPQGSNVYEQFF
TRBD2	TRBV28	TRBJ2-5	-	TGTGCCAGCACAAAAACTCCGGGACTAGCGCGGGAGACCCAGTACTTC	CASTKTPGLARETQYF
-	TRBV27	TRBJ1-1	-	TGTGCCAGCAGCCCCGGGACAACGAACACTGAAGCTTTCTTT	CASSPGTTNTEAFF
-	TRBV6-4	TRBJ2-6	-	TGTGCCAGCAGTCTGGACAGCTCTGGGGCCAACGTCCTGACTTTC	CASSLDSSGANVLTF
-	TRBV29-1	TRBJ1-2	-	TGCAGCGTTGAGGGGCAGGACCCCTATGGCTACACCTTC	CSVEGQDPYGYTF
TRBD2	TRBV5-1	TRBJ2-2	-	TGCGCCAGCAGCGCTACGGGGGGTAACACCGGGGAGCTGTTTTTT	CASSATGGNTGELFF
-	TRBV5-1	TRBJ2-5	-	TGCGCCAGCAGCTTGGGCAGGGTGGGGCCCGTAGTGTACTTC	CASSLGRVGPVVYF
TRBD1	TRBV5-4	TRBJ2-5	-	TGTGCCAGCTCGACAGGGGACCAAGAGACCCAGTACTTC	CASSTGDQETQYF
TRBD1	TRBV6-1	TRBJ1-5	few	TGTGCCAGCAGTGTGGGGACAGGCAATCAGCCCCAGCATTTT	CASSVGTGNQPQHF
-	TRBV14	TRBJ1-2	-	TGTGCCAGCAGCCAAGGGGCAGGGCATGGCTACACCTTC	CASSQGAGHGYTF
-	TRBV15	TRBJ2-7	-	TGTGCCACCAGCATCCCCAGCGCCCACGAGCAGTACTTC	CATSIPSAHEQYF
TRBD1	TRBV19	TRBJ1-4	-	TGTGCCACCAGGGACAGGGGGATAGCTAATGAAAAACTGTTTTTT	CATRDRGIANEKLFF
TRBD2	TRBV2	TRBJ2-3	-	TGTGCCAGCAGTGACGAGCGGGAGGGGGCAGATACGCAGTATTTT	CASSDEREGADTQYF
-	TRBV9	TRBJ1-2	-	TGTGCCAGCAGCGTAGATTCGGGACTGAGCTATGGCTACACCTTC	CASSVDSGLSYGYTF
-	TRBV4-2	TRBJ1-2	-	TGTGCCAGCAGCCAAGATCTAGGGGTACGGGGCTACACCTTC	CASSQDLGVRGYTF
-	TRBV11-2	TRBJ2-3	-	TGTGCCAGCAGCTTAGACCCAAATAAGAGAGATACGCAGTATTTT	CASSLDPNKRDTQYF
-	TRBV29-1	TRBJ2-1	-	TGCAGCGTTGGTCAGACAACCTACAATGAGCAGTTCTTC	CSVGQTTYNEQFF
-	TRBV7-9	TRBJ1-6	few	TGTGCCAGCAGCTTATTAACAGGGAATTCACCCCTCCACTTT	CASSLLTGNSPLHF
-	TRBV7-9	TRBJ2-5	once	TGTGCCAGCAGCTTAGGTGCCACATTCGAAGTGGAGACCCAGTACTTC	CASSLGATFEVETQYF
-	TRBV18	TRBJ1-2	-	TGTGCCAGCTCACCACCACGACAGGACATGAGTGGCTACACCTTC	CASSPPRQDMSGYTF
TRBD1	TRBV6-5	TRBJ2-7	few	TGTGCCAGCAGTTACTCGAGCGGACAGGGGTGGCGCGAGCAGTACTTC	CASSYSSGQGWREQYF
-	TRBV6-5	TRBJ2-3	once	TGTGCCAGCAGTTACTCGTGGACTGGAGGAGATACGCAGTATTTT	CASSYSWTGGDTQYF
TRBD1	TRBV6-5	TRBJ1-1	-	TGTGCCAGCAGTCCCTCATGGGACAGGGACACTGAAGCTTTCTTT	CASSPSWDRDTEAFF
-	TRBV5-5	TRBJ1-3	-	TGTGCCAGCAGCTTGTCAGTTTCTGCGGGAGGAAACACCATATATTTT	CASSLSVSAGGNTIYF
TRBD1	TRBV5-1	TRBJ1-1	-	TGCGCCAGCAGCTTGGGGGACAGGAGACACACTGAAGCTTTCTTT	CASSLGDRRHTEAFF